One sample yielded the 19 T cell receptor beta chains listed below, sequenced in a study of blood T cell repertoires in COVID-19 (dated by TCRdb to the early 2020s). The library was made by the immunoSEQ multiplex PCR assay. TCRdb's version of the immuneACCESS table is confined to in-frame rearrangements and falls short of the full clone set. An unresolved V gene accounts for under half of the shortfall where checked; the remainder is of unknown origin. The sample has more than 300,000 clones on record, about nine tenths of them singletons. About 4.2% of the sample comes from the top ten. Material for sequencing was PBMCs or T cells enriched from blood (not recorded which). The receptors shown here come from a man aged 25-40 years who had recovered from COVID-19.

The chain has TRBV7-6 and TRBJ2-1; 7 positions agree with TRBD1. Losses at the gene ends were 4 bases for V and 8 bases for J; bases not matched to a gene: 5. Germline V lookup: CDR1 SGHVS, CDR2 FNYEAQ. This CDR3 contains 13 residues. The CDR3 region is CASSSTGIDEQFF. CDR3 nucleotides: TGTGCCAGCAGCTCGACAGGGATCGATGAGCAGTTCTTC.

The chain carries TRBV2 and TRBJ1-5; TRBD1 agrees at 7 bases. CDR3 length: 16 residues. V was pared by 6 bases and J by 5 bases, with 13 bases of the junction left unmatched. From germline, CDR1 is SNHLY and CDR2 FYNNEI. Written as DNA, the CDR3 is TGTGCCAGCAGGCCTCTAGGGGGACAGTCTCATCAGCCCCAGCATTTT. The encoded protein is CASRPLGGQSHQPQHF.

The gene calls are TRBV11-2 and TRBJ1-2; 8 nucleotides align to TRBD1. This CDR3 spans 15 amino acids. Germline CDR1 is SGHAT and CDR2 is FQNNGV. Unmatched junction bases numbered 8, after V lost 4 bases and J lost 4 bases. The CDR3 region has the DNA TGTGCCAGCAGCTCCCCCGCAGGGGGCATCTATGGCTACACCTTC. It yields the protein CASSSPAGGIYGYTF. Looking up the rest from reference TRBV11-2 and TRBJ1-2 gives the full variable domain: EAGVAQSPRYKIIEKRQSVAFWCNPISGHATLYWYQQILGQGPKLLIQFQNNGVVDDSQLPKDRFSAERLKGVDSTLKIQPAKLEDSAVYLCASSSPAGGIYGYTFGSGTRLTVV.

This chain joins TRBV5-1 and TRBJ2-7, with 7 bases that match TRBD2. CDR3 length equals 12 residues. Germline CDR1 reads SGHRS; CDR2 reads YFSETQ. The J segment lost 6 bases and the V segment lost 5 bases, leaving 5 bases of the junction unmatched. CDR3 in DNA: TGCGCCAGCAGGGGACTAACGGGCGAGCAGTACTTC. It specifies CASRGLTGEQYF.

This chain uses TRBV30 with TRBJ2-2; 9 positions agree with TRBD1. CDR3 size: 14 residues. The V gene end was trimmed by 4 bases and the J gene end by 7 bases; junction bases not matched to a gene: 7. Germline CDR1 reads GTSNPN; CDR2 reads SVGIG (reference sequence). CDR3 DNA: TGTGCCTGGAACAGGGACAGGGTTGACGGGGAGCTGTTTTTT. It translates to CAWNRDRVDGELFF.

The chain links TRBV11-2 to TRBJ2-1; TRBD1 is a possible D gene (6 bases). The ends were cut back, 5 bases at V and 0 bases at J, with 17 bases in the middle. This CDR3 spans 17 amino acids. Germline loops: CDR1 SGHAT, CDR2 FQNNGV. The DNA for the CDR3 is TGTGCCAGCAGCGACCCCTATCAGGGGAGCTCCTACAATGAGCAGTTCTTC. It specifies CASSDPYQGSSYNEQFF.

V and J are TRBV27 and TRBJ2-7; TRBD1 matches at 7 bases. Germline CDR1 is MNHEY and CDR2 is SMNVEV (reference sequence). Germline trimming cut 4 bases from V and 2 bases from J; bases unmatched to any gene: 5. The CDR3 runs 14 residues. The CDR3 region is CASSSGTEAYEQYF. The CDR3 DNA sequence: TGTGCCAGCAGTTCCGGGACAGAAGCCTACGAGCAGTACTTC.

The chain couples TRBV5-5 to TRBJ1-1, with D unclear. Germline CDR1 SGHKS, CDR2 YYEKEE (reference sequence). This CDR3 region has 14 residues. V was shortened by 1 base and J by 0 bases, with 7 bases between the two germline ends. CDR3 nucleotide sequence: TGTGCCAGCAGCTTGTTCAGGATGAACACTGAAGCTTTCTTT. Translated, it gives CASSLFRMNTEAFF.

This clone was observed a handful of times. The V gene is TRBV5-1, the J gene TRBJ2-7, with 12 bases that match TRBD2. After removal of 3 bases from V and 4 bases from J, the junction contained 5 bases not matched to a gene. This CDR3 comprises 15 residues. Per germline, CDR1 SGHRS and CDR2 YFSETQ. The CDR3, as DNA: TGCGCCAGCAGCTCGGCTAGCGGGAGGGAATACGAGCAGTACTTC. Translation gives CASSSASGREYEQYF. Using reference TRBV5-1 and TRBJ2-7 for the parts outside the CDR3, the full variable domain is KAGVTQTPRYLIKTRGQQVTLSCSPISGHRSVSWYQQTPGQGLQFLFEYFSETQRNKGNFPGRFSGRQFSNSRSEMNVSTLELGDSALYLCASSSASGREYEQYFGPGTRLTVT.

The rearrangement uses TRBV5-6 and TRBJ1-5, with TRBD1 as a possible D gene (5 bases). CDR3 length: 14 amino acids. V was trimmed by 0 bases and J by 1 base, leaving 5 bases between them. Germline values: CDR1 SGHDT, CDR2 YYEEEE. CDR3 DNA sequence: TGTGCCAGCAGCTTGGGACAGAGCAATCAGCCCCAGCATTTT. Translating it yields CASSLGQSNQPQHF.

The table lists this clone with a few counts. The V call is TRBV30, the J call TRBJ1-5; D call uncertain. This CDR3 has 14 residues. Germline CDR1 is GTSNPN and CDR2 is SVGIG (reference sequence). V was shortened by 2 bases and J by 0 bases, with 8 bases between the two germline ends. The CDR3 DNA reads as TGTGCCTGGAGTCCGGAGCATAGCAATCAGCCCCAGCATTTT. Residues: CAWSPEHSNQPQHF.

The genes are TRBV6-2 or TRBV6-3 and TRBJ1-5, with 8 bases identical to TRBD1. J gave up 0 bases and V 5 bases, and 3 bases lay outside the gene matches. This CDR3 has 15 residues. The germline V gene has CDR1 MNHEY and CDR2 SVGEGT. CDR3 in DNA: TGTGCCAGCAGTCAAGGACAGGGTAGCAATCAGCCCCAGCATTTT. It is translated as CASSQGQGSNQPQHF.

V gene TRBV27 combines with J gene TRBJ1-1; D not resolved. V dropped 8 bases and J dropped 8 bases, with 15 bases sitting between them. Per germline, CDR1 MNHEY and CDR2 SMNVEV (reference sequence). The CDR3 totals 12 residues. DNA for the CDR3: TGTGCCAGCGGGAGGCCCATCGCCGAAGCTTTCTTT. Its protein product is CASGRPIAEAFF.

Notes on this clone: Other DNA sequences from this sample encode an identical CDR3 as well. The CDR3 nucleotides are TGTGCCAGCAGTTTACTAGCGGGAGGGCAAGAGACCCAGTACTTC. Encoded protein: CASSLLAGGQETQYF. The chain uses TRBV27 and TRBJ2-5; 12 positions match TRBD2. V shed 2 bases and J 2 bases; nucleotides not matched to a gene: 0. CDR3 size: 15 residues. Per the germline V gene, CDR1 is MNHEY and CDR2 is SMNVEV (reference sequence).

The chain carries TRBV9 and TRBJ1-4; D perhaps matches TRBD1 (6 bases). CDR3 size: 16 residues. V gave up 4 bases and J gave up 5 bases, with 18 bases separating them. Germline values: CDR1 SGDLS, CDR2 YYNGEE. The CDR3: CASSPRGGMLNEKLFF. The CDR3 bases are TGTGCCAGCAGCCCCCGAGGGGGAATGCTCAATGAAAAACTGTTTTTT. Full variable domain (missing parts from reference TRBV9 and TRBJ1-4): DSGVTQTPKHLITATGQRVTLRCSPRSGDLSVYWYQQSLDQGLQFLIQYYNGEERAKGNILERFSAQQFPDLHSELNLSSLELGDSALYFCASSPRGGMLNEKLFFGSGTQLSVL.

This sequence joins TRBV9 and TRBJ2-3; D is unclear. The ends were cut back, 0 bases at V and 4 bases at J, with 3 bases in the middle. The V gene's germline CDR1 is SGDLS and CDR2 YYNGEE. The CDR3 has 12 amino acids. The DNA of the CDR3 is TGTGCCAGCAGCGTAGCTGCAGATACGCAGTATTTT. Translation gives CASSVAADTQYF.

The chain combines TRBV2 with TRBJ2-3; TRBD2 matches 12 bases. The V and J ends lost 4 bases and 2 bases, in that order; junction bases with no gene match: 1. The CDR3 spans 15 residues. Germline V gene lookup returns CDR1 SNHLY and CDR2 FYNNEI. The CDR3 DNA reads as TGTGCCAGCAGTGGACTAGCGGGGGCCACAGATACGCAGTATTTT. It translates to CASSGLAGATDTQYF.

This chain joins TRBV27 and TRBJ2-7; D might be TRBD1 (5 bases). The CDR3 is made up of 13 amino acids. The V gene lost 2 bases and the J gene lost 2 bases, with 7 bases spanning the gap. Germline V CDR1 and CDR2: MNHEY, SMNVEV (reference sequence). The CDR3 region has the DNA TGTGCCAGCAGTTTAAGACAGCCCTACGAGCAGTACTTC. Translating it yields CASSLRQPYEQYF.

The gene calls are TRBV13 and TRBJ2-3, with a possible D match to TRBD2 (6 bases). The CDR3 is 14 amino acids. Trimming took off 5 bases at V and 6 bases at J, with 15 bases between the two ends. In germline, CDR1 is PRHDT, CDR2 FYEKMQ (reference sequence). The DNA of the CDR3 is TGTGCCAGCAGCGGTGGGACTTCGATTGATACGCAGTATTTT. This codes for CASSGGTSIDTQYF.